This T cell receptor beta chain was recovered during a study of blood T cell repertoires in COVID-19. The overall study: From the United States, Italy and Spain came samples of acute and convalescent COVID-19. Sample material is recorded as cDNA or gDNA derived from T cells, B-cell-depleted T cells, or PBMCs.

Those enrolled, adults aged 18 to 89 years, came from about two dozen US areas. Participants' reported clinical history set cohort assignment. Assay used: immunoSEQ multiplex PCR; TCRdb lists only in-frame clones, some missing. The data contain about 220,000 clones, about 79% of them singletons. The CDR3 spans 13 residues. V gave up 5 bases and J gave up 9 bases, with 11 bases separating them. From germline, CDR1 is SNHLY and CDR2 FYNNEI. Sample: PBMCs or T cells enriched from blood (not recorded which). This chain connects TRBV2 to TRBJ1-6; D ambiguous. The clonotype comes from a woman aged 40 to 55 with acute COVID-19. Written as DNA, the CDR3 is TGTGCCAGCAGTCAGCCAGGTTCTTCACCCCTCCACTTT. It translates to CASSQPGSSPLHF.